Sequencing of this T cell receptor (beta chain) was carried out in a study of CD8 T cells in Susac syndrome. Overall study context: Patients with Susac syndrome were therapy-naive, on corticosteroids, or on intravenous immunoglobulin alone at the time that blood was drawn. Overall study findings and caveats: Susac-specific public clones found in total CD8+ repertoires numbered 15 to 20, and those in CD8+ TEMRA repertoires numbered about 5.

TEMRA cells were FACS-enriched, with CD8+ and CD4+ T cells isolated negatively. With random hexamers, roughly 0.45 to 1 ug RNA was reverse transcribed. One entry per CDR3 protein, called by TCRdb with MiXCR from the immunoSEQ multiplex PCR reads. The repertoire holds 75,000 to 95,000 distinct CDR3 sequences, with around 96% as singletons. As to this clonotype: Its antigen is undetermined.

This TCR was recovered from a human donor with Susac syndrome. The sample was CD8+ T cells from PBMCs.

The DNA of the CDR3 is TGTGCCAGCAGTTTAGCCCTAGGATCACCCCTCCACTTT. It translates to CASSLALGSPLHF. The chain links TRBV28 to TRBJ1-6; D uncertain. This CDR3 contains 13 residues. Trimming pared 2 bases from V and 10 bases from J, leaving 9 bases between. CDR1 is MDHEN, CDR2 SYDVKM, per germline.